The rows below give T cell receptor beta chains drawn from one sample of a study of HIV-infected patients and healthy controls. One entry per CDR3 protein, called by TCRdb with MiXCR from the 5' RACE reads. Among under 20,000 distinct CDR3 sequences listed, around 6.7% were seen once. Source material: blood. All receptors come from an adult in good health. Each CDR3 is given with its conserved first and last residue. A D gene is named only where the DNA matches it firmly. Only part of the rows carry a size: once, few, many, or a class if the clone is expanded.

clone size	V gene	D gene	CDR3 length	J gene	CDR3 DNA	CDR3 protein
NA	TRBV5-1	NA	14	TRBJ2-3	TGCGCCAGCGAAAGCGGTTCACGCACAGATACGCAGTATTTT	CASESGSRTDTQYF
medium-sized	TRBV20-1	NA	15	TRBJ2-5	TGCAGTGCTGTCACCGCGACGGGCCCGCAAGAGACCCAGTACTTC	CSAVTATGPQETQYF
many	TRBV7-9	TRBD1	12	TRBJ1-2	TGTGCCAGCAGCTCACAGGGGGCAGGCTACACCTTC	CASSSQGAGYTF
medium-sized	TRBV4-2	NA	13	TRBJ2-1	TGTGCCAGCCGCTGGACACAAAACAATGAGCAGTTCTTC	CASRWTQNNEQFF
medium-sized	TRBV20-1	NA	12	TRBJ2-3	TGCAGTGGGAGCACGGGCACAGATACGCAGTATTTT	CSGSTGTDTQYF
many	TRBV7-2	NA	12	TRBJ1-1	TGTGCCAGCAGCCCTCTCCGCACTGAAGCTTTCTTT	CASSPLRTEAFF
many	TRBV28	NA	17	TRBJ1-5	TGTGCCAGCGGGCAGTTGGGGGAGGCGTATAGCAATCAGCCCCAGCATTTT	CASGQLGEAYSNQPQHF
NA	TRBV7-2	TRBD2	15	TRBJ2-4	TGTGCCAGCAGCTACACCGGGACTACCAAAAACATTCAGTACTTC	CASSYTGTTKNIQYF
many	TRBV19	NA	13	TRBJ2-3	TGTGCCAGTAGGACAGGTTGGTCAGATACGCAGTATTTT	CASRTGWSDTQYF
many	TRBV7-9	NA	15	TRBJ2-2	TGTGCCAGCGGAAGGGGAACACCGGACACCGGGGAGCTGTTTTTT	CASGRGTPDTGELFF
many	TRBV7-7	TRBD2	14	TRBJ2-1	TGTGCTAGCAGCTTTGGTGGGAGGGCCTCTGAGCAGTTCTTC	CASSFGGRASEQFF
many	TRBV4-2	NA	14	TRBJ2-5	TGTGCCAGCAGCCAACAACTAGAGTCCTCGACCCAGTACTTC	CASSQQLESSTQYF
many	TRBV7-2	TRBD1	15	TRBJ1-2	TGTGCCAGCAGCTTGGAACAGGGGGGCCTCTATGGCTACACCTTC	CASSLEQGGLYGYTF
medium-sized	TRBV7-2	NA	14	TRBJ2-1	TGTGCCAGCAGCCCCTCTCATACCTACAATGAGCAGTTCTTC	CASSPSHTYNEQFF
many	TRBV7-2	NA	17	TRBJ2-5	TGTGCCAGCAGCTTAGCGCTGGGGCTAGCACCTAGAGAGACCCAGTACTTC	CASSLALGLAPRETQYF
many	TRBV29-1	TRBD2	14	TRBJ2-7	TGCAGCGTTGTTGGAGCGGGAGGCTCCTACGAGCAGTACTTC	CSVVGAGGSYEQYF
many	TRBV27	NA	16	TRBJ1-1	TGTGCCAGCAGTCTCTCACTCGACGGTCCTTACACTGAAGCTTTCTTT	CASSLSLDGPYTEAFF
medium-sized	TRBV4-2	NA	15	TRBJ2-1	TGTGCCAGCAGCCAAGATCCCGGGGAACCCAATGAGCAGTTCTTC	CASSQDPGEPNEQFF
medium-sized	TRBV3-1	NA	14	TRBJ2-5	TGTGCCAGCAGCAGCAGGGTTTTACAAGAGACCCAGTACTTC	CASSSRVLQETQYF
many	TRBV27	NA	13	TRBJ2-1	TGTGCCAGCAGTTTACTAGTTTACGATGAGCAGTTCTTC	CASSLLVYDEQFF
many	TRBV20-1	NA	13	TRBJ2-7	TGCAGTGCTAGTTGGCCCGGCGCCGCCGAGCAGTACTTC	CSASWPGAAEQYF
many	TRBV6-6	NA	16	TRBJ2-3	TGTGCCAGCAGTGGAGGGAGTTTGGGTTCCGCGGATACGCAGTATTTT	CASSGGSLGSADTQYF
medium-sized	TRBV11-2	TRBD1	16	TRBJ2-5	TGTGCCAGCAGCCCCCGGGGACAGGGGAAGTTAGAGACCCAGTACTTC	CASSPRGQGKLETQYF